This T cell receptor beta chain appears in the sequencing data of a study of identical twins. Study-level points and caveats: The analysis was cross-sectional rather than longitudinal within donors. Partly confounded zero-insertion analyses could result from invariant MAIT and iNKT cells.

V lost 5 bases and J 4 bases, leaving 12 bases between the germline ends. This CDR3 is 14 amino acids long. CDR1 and CDR2 (germline): SEHNR, FQNEAQ (reference sequence). This clonotype has more than one count but fewer than ten. Its matching antigen is unknown. TCRdb fed the 5' RACE reads into MiXCR, producing one record per CDR3 protein. Altogether about 890,000 distinct CDR3 sequences are present, approximately 13% being singletons, with the ten largest covering roughly 1.5%. These data were also reused for a study on yellow fever vaccine responses in identical twins.

The specimen sequenced was PBMCs. The receptor was isolated from a woman younger than 30 in good health. The gene calls are TRBV7-9 and TRBJ2-4; weak D call: TRBD1 (6 bases). The CDR3 loop is CASSPTGPKNIQYF. The CDR3 DNA follows: TGTGCCAGCAGCCCCACAGGGCCGAAAAACATTCAGTACTTC.